These 27 T cell receptor beta chains were sequenced from one sample in a study of CD8 T cells in ankylosing spondylitis. General observations from the study: A TCR beta motif of under 10 highly homologous variants appeared characteristic of ankylosing spondylitis blood.

Which antigens these TCRs recognize remains unknown. One entry per CDR3 protein results from TCRdb running MiXCR on the 5' RACE reads. The sample holds around 100,000 distinct CDR3 sequences, 9% seen once. The sample was blood, either unsorted or a sorted T cell fraction (not recorded which). The receptors were sampled from a male donor with ankylosing spondylitis.

This clonotype was seen a handful of times. The chain is built from TRBV5-1 and TRBJ2-1; maybe TRBD2 (5 bases). There are 12 residues in the CDR3. Germline V lookup: CDR1 SGHRS, CDR2 YFSETQ. The V and J ends lost 3 bases and 7 bases respectively, with 8 bases between them. The CDR3 loop reads CASSSSGNEQFF. The CDR3, as DNA: TGCGCCAGCAGCTCCAGCGGTAATGAGCAGTTCTTC.

This clonotype occurred once. The gene calls are TRBV2 and TRBJ1-5; TRBD1 is a possible D gene (5 bases). This CDR3 has 16 residues. Germline assignment: CDR1 SNHLY and CDR2 FYNNEI. The germline V and J ends were trimmed by 2 bases and 0 bases, with 11 bases remaining between them. CDR3 nucleotide sequence: TGTGCCAGCAGTGAATTTGGGGGGGATAGCAATCAGCCCCAGCATTTT. It yields the protein CASSEFGGDSNQPQHF.

This clonotype was observed many times. The V call is TRBV2, the J call TRBJ1-5, with D unresolved. Germline CDR1 is SNHLY and CDR2 is FYNNEI. The CDR3 length is 13 residues. The ends were cut back, 3 bases at V and 7 bases at J, with 10 bases in the middle. The CDR3 loop reads CASSDGRMQPQHF. The DNA of the CDR3 is TGTGCCAGCAGTGACGGACGGATGCAGCCCCAGCATTTT.

About this clonotype itself: A much larger clonotype is one base distant, so this may be a read error. The CDR3 DNA follows: TGTGCCATCAGTGAGCGACTAAACACAGATACGCAGTATTTT. Its protein product is CAISERLNTDTQYF. The chain has TRBV10-3 and TRBJ2-3, with a possible D match to TRBD2 (5 bases). Germline CDR1 is ENHRY and CDR2 is SYGVKD. The CDR3 length is 14 residues. Trimming cost V 2 bases and J 2 bases, with 8 bases left between them.

This clonotype was counted at least ten times. The genes are TRBV5-6 and TRBJ2-7; 11 bases fit TRBD2. Germline values: CDR1 SGHDT, CDR2 YYEEEE. The trim removed 4 bases at V and 3 bases at J, leaving 3 bases unmatched. This CDR3 has 14 residues. The CDR3 nucleotides read TGTGCCAGCAGCCTGACTAGCGGGATCTACGAGCAGTACTTC. Protein: CASSLTSGIYEQYF.

The chain couples TRBV7-9 to TRBJ2-1; weak D call: TRBD2 (6 bases). V dropped 2 bases and J dropped 7 bases, with 12 bases sitting between them. The germline gives CDR1 SEHNR, CDR2 FQNEAQ (reference sequence). This CDR3 contains 14 residues. The CDR3 spells CASSLLTSDNEQFF. In DNA form, the CDR3 reads TGTGCCAGCAGCTTATTGACTAGTGATAATGAGCAGTTCTTC.

The V gene is TRBV28, the J gene TRBJ2-7; 9 nucleotides match TRBD1. The length of the CDR3 is 15 residues. In germline, CDR1 is MDHEN, CDR2 SYDVKM. CDR3 coding DNA: TGTGCCAGCAGTTCCACAGGGGGCCCTCGTGACGAGCGGTACGTC. Translation: CASSSTGGPRDERYV.

In its sample, this clonotype was seen a few times. This chain links TRBV27 with TRBJ2-3; 14 bases fit TRBD2. Germline V gene sequence: CDR1 MNHEY, CDR2 SMNVEV (reference sequence). J lost 5 bases, V lost 4 bases, and 2 bases had no gene match. There are 15 residues in the CDR3. This chain's CDR3 is CASSSGTSGRDTQYF. The CDR3 DNA is TGTGCCAGCAGTTCCGGGACTAGCGGGAGAGATACGCAGTATTTT.

The sample holds a few counts of this clonotype. The J gene is TRBJ1-1, the V gene TRBV7-9; no definite D call. Germline lookup yields CDR1 SEHNR and CDR2 FQNEAQ (reference sequence). CDR3 length: 13 residues. Trimming left V 0 bases short and J 7 bases short, with 9 bases between. CDR3 DNA sequence: TGTGCCAGCAGCTTAGCGCGGTCGTATGAAGCTTTCTTT. As protein: CASSLARSYEAFF. Filled out from reference TRBV7-9 and TRBJ1-1, the complete variable domain reads DTGVSQNPRHKITKRGQNVTFRCDPISEHNRLYWYRQTLGQGPEFLTYFQNEAQLEKSRLLSDRFSAERPKGSFSTLEIQRTEQGDSAMYLCASSLARSYEAFFGQGTRLTVV.

This clonotype was found a few times. V gene TRBV7-8 combines with J gene TRBJ2-3, with D possibly being TRBD2 (6 bases). Trimming stripped 3 bases from V and 2 bases from J, with 15 bases between. This CDR3 comprises 16 residues. Germline V CDR1 and CDR2: SGHVS, FQNEAQ. The CDR3, as DNA: TGTGCCAGCAGCTTTGTCATAGCGGAATTCACAGATACGCAGTATTTT. This codes for CASSFVIAEFTDTQYF.

Points on this clonotype: One junction end does not reproduce the germline sequence, and a read error may be involved. The rearrangement uses TRBV18 and TRBJ2-1; D is unresolved. The V gene's germline CDR1 is KGHSH and CDR2 LQKENI. This CDR3 has 16 amino acids. In DNA form, the CDR3 reads TGTGCCAGCTCACCAATCCTAGGGCGCTCCTACAACGAGCAGTTCTTC. Protein product: CASSPILGRSYNEQFF.

This clonotype occurred many times. V usage is TRBV20-1 and J usage is TRBJ1-6; D may be TRBD1 (6 bases). CDR3 length equals 14 residues. The germline gives CDR1 DFQATT, CDR2 SNEGSKA (reference sequence). Trimming took 0 bases from V and 7 from J, leaving 10 bases between them. As DNA, the CDR3 is TGCAGTGCTAGAGACCGACAGGAGAATTCACCCCTCCACTTT. Translated: CSARDRQENSPLHF.

This rearrangement joins TRBV11-2 to TRBJ1-3; D is uncertain. Between the trimmed V and J ends, which lost 1 base and 1 base, there was a span of 14 bases. Germline-derived CDR1 and CDR2 are SGHAT and FQNNGV. CDR3 length: 17 amino acids. CDR3 amino acids: CASSLGTRPYSGNTIYF. CDR3 DNA: TGTGCCAGCAGCTTAGGTACCAGACCCTATTCTGGAAACACCATATATTTT.

The chain has TRBV27 and TRBJ2-1; D is ambiguous. The CDR3 has 11 amino acids. Trimming removed 1 base from V and 6 bases from J, with 1 base in between. CDR1 and CDR2 (germline): MNHEY, SMNVEV (reference sequence). CDR3 in amino acids: CASSLFNEQFF. The CDR3 nucleotides are TGTGCCAGCAGTTTATTCAATGAGCAGTTCTTC.

The V gene is TRBV5-1, the J gene TRBJ1-1, with a weak D call TRBD1 (6 bases). Looked up from germline, CDR1 is SGHRS and CDR2 is YFSETQ. The CDR3 loop spans 14 amino acids. The V end lost 4 bases, the J end lost 3 bases, and 13 bases lay between the germline ends. CDR3 amino acids: CASSPLGGDTEAFF. The CDR3 DNA sequence: TGCGCCAGCAGCCCCTTGGGGGGCGACACTGAAGCTTTCTTT.

This clonotype was seen at least ten times. The J gene is TRBJ1-1, the V gene TRBV29-1; D is possibly TRBD1 (6 bases). CDR1 and CDR2 from the germline V gene are SQVTM and ANQGSEA. V dropped 3 bases and J dropped 4 bases, with 15 bases sitting between them. This CDR3 is 14 amino acids long. The DNA of the CDR3 is TGCAGCGTTGACGCGACAGGTAGTAGCACTGAAGCTTTCTTT. It is translated as CSVDATGSSTEAFF. Combining the CDR3 with reference TRBV29-1 and TRBJ1-1 gives the whole variable domain SAVISQKPSRDICQRGTSLTIQCQVDSQVTMMFWYRQQPGQSLTLIATANQGSEATYESGFVIDKFPISRPNLTFSTLTVSNMSPEDSSIYLCSVDATGSSTEAFFGQGTRLTVV.

A few counts support this clonotype. V usage is TRBV27 and J usage is TRBJ2-3; tentatively, D is TRBD2 (5 bases). V dropped 5 bases and J dropped 8 bases, with 8 bases sitting between them. CDR3 size: 11 residues. The germline CDR1 and CDR2 sequences are MNHEY and SMNVEV (reference sequence). The CDR3 reads CASSDEGTQYF. The CDR3 DNA reads as TGTGCCAGCAGTGACGAGGGTACGCAGTATTTT.

The V and J genes are TRBV11-2 and TRBJ2-7, with 10 bases identical to TRBD2. V lost 5 bases, J lost 3 bases, and 7 bases stayed unmatched. The CDR3 has 15 amino acids. Germline CDR1 SGHAT, CDR2 FQNNGV. The CDR3 region has the DNA TGTGCCAGCAGCGCCGGACTAGCGGACAACTACGAGCAGTACTTC. Protein sequence: CASSAGLADNYEQYF.

There are a few counts of this clonotype. The chain is built from TRBV12-5 and TRBJ2-1; the D call may be TRBD1 or TRBD2 (5 bases each). Germline V gene data show CDR1 as LGHNT and CDR2 as FRNRAP. This CDR3 contains 18 residues. Trimming stripped 0 bases from V and 7 bases from J, with 22 bases between. The chain's CDR3 is CASGLVLTPGQRPNEQFF. The CDR3 DNA reads as TGTGCTAGTGGTTTGGTACTAACCCCGGGGCAAAGACCTAATGAGCAGTTCTTC.

The J gene is TRBJ1-3, the V gene TRBV20-1, with 7 positions matching TRBD1. The CDR3 extends over 15 amino acids. V was clipped by 2 bases and J by 0 bases; unmatched bases: 4. Germline V gene data show CDR1 as DFQATT and CDR2 as SNEGSKA (reference sequence). The CDR3 here is CSARWQGGSGNTIYF. The CDR3 coding sequence is TGCAGTGCTAGATGGCAGGGGGGCTCTGGAAACACCATATATTTT.

This clonotype was observed many times. The V and J genes are TRBV13 and TRBJ2-3, with D possibly matching TRBD2 (5 bases). This CDR3 region has 13 residues. V gave up 5 bases and J gave up 9 bases, with 15 bases separating them. Germline CDR1 and CDR2: PRHDT and FYEKMQ (reference sequence). The CDR3: CASSPETTTTQYF. CDR3 DNA sequence: TGTGCCAGCAGCCCAGAGACTACCACGACGCAGTATTTT.

The chain carries TRBV2 and TRBJ1-2; 8 bases are a match to TRBD1. The J segment lost 10 bases and the V segment lost 3 bases, leaving 4 bases of the junction unmatched. From germline, CDR1 is SNHLY and CDR2 FYNNEI. The CDR3 consists of 12 residues. CDR3 nucleotide sequence: TGTGCCAGCAGTGAGACGGGACAGGTCTACACCTTC. It is translated as CASSETGQVYTF.

This clonotype was observed many times. In DNA form, the CDR3 reads TGTGCCAGCAGCCCTACGACTGACTTAGGGCAGTTCTTC. Amino acids: CASSPTTDLGQFF. V gene TRBV16 combines with J gene TRBJ2-1; D is unclear. CDR3 length: 13 residues. The V gene's germline CDR1 is KGHSY and CDR2 FQNENV. V gave up 4 bases and J gave up 12 bases, with 16 bases separating them.

The genes are TRBV27 and TRBJ2-5; 9 bases fit TRBD1. This CDR3 has 17 residues. Germline V CDR1 and CDR2: MNHEY, SMNVEV (reference sequence). With V trimmed by 6 bases and J by 5 bases, 16 bases remained unmatched. The CDR3 sequence is CASRQINRGLVEETQYF. The CDR3 nucleotides are TGTGCCAGCAGACAAATAAACAGGGGGCTGGTTGAGGAGACCCAGTACTTC.

This clonotype occurred many times. The chain uses TRBV20-1 and TRBJ2-7; 7 positions agree with TRBD1. Germline V gene sequence: CDR1 DFQATT, CDR2 SNEGSKA (reference sequence). This CDR3 is 14 amino acids long. V lost 6 bases, J lost 3 bases, and 11 bases stayed unmatched. CDR3 sequence reads: CSAMAPWDSYEQYV. CDR3 bases: TGCAGTGCCATGGCCCCCTGGGACAGCTACGAGCAGTACGTC.

This clonotype was seen at least ten times. This chain joins TRBV12-1 and TRBJ1-4; the table's D call, TRBD1, was not checked against the DNA. TRBV12-1 is labeled a pseudogene. The CDR3 covers 13 residues. CDR3 DNA: TGTGCCAGCAGCTTTGTTCCAGGGGAAAAACTGTTTTTT. Protein sequence: CASSFVPGEKLFF.

This clonotype has only a few counts. V and J are TRBV19 and TRBJ1-2, with a weak D call TRBD1 (6 bases). This CDR3 has 14 amino acids. V gave up 7 bases and J gave up 5 bases, with 17 bases separating them. Germline lookup yields CDR1 LNHDA and CDR2 SQIVND (reference sequence). The chain's CDR3 is CASTIGRDTYGYTF. CDR3 sequence (DNA): TGTGCCAGTACCATCGGACGGGACACTTATGGCTACACCTTC.